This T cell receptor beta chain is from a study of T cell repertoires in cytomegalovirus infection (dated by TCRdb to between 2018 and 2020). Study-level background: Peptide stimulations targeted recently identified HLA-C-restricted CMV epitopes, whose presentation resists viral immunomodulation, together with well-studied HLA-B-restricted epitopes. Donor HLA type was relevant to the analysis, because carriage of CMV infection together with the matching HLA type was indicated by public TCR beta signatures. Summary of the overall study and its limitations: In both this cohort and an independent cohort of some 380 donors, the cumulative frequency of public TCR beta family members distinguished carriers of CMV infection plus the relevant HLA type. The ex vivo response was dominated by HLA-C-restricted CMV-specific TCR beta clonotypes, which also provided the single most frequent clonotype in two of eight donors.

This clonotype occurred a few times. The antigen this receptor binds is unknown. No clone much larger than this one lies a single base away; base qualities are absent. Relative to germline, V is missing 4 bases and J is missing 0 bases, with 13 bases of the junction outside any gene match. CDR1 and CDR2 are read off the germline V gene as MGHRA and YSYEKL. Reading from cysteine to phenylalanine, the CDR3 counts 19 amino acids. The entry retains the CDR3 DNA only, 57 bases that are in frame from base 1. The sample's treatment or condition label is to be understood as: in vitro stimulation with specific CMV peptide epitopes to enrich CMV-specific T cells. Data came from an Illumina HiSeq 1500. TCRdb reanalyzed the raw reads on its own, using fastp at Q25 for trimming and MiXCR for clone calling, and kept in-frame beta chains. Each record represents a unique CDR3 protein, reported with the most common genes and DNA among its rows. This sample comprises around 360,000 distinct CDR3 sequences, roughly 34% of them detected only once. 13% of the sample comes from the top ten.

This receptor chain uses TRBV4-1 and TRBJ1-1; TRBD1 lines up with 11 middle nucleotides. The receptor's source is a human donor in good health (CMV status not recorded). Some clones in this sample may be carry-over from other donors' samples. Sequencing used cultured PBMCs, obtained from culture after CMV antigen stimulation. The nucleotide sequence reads TGCGCCAGCAGCCGAGGGACAGGGGGTAGAAAGCCCTTGAACACTGAAGCTTTCTTT. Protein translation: CASSRGTGGRKPLNTEAFF.